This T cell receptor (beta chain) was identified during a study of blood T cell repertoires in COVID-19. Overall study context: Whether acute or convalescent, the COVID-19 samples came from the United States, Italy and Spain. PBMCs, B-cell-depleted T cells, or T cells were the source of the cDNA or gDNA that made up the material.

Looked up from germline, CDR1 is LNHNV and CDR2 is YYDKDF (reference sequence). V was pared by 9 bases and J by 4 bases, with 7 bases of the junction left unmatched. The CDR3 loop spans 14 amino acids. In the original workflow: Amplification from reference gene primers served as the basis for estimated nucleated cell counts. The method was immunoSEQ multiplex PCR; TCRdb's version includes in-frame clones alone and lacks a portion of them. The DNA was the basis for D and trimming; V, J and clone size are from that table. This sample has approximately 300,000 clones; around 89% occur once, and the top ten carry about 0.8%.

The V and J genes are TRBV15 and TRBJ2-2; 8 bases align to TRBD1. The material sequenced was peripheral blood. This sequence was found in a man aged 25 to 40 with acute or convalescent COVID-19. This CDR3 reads CATKRDRFTGELFF. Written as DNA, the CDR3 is TGTGCCACGAAACGGGACAGGTTCACCGGGGAGCTGTTTTTT. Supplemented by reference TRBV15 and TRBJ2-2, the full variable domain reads DAMVIQNPRYQVTQFGKPVTLSCSQTLNHNVMYWYQQKSSQAPKLLFHYYDKDFNNEADTPDNFQSRRPNTSFCFLDIRSPGLGDTAMYLCATKRDRFTGELFFGEGSRLTVL.